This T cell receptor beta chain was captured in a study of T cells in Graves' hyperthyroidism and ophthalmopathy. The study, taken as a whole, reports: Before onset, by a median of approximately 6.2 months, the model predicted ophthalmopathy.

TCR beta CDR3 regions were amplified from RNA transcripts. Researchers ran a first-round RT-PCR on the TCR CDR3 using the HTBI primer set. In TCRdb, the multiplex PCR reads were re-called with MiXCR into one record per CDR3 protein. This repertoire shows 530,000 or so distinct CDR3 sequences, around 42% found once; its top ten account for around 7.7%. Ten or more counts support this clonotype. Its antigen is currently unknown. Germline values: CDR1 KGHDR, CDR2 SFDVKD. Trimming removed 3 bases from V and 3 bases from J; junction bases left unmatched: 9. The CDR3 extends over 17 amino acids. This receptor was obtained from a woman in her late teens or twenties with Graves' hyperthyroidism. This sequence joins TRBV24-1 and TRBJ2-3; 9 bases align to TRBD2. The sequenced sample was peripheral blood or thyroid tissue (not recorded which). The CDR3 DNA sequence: TGTGCCACCAGTGATGGAAAAACAGCGGGAGGAACAGATACGCAGTATTTT. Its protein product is CATSDGKTAGGTDTQYF.